These 27 T cell receptor beta chains were sequenced from one sample in a study of shared clonotypes between healthy human individuals. Naive CD8 cells were CD45RO-negative, positively selected for CCR7, excluding terminally differentiated effector memory CD45RA+ cells. This table comes from immunoSEQ multiplex PCR, and its TCRdb copy is limited to in-frame clones, with some not included. Of some 2.1 million clones listed, around 96% are singletons. Sequenced sample: naive CD8+ T cells sorted from blood. All receptors come from a man aged 18 to 30 in good health.

To note about this clone: Other DNA sequences in this specimen translate into the identical CDR3. The J gene is TRBJ2-5, the V gene TRBV27, with no clear D. V was shortened by 6 bases and J by 5 bases, with 7 bases between the two germline ends. Germline CDR1 and CDR2: MNHEY and SMNVEV (reference sequence). CDR3 length equals 11 residues. CDR3 DNA sequence: TGTGCCAGCAGCCAAGGGGAGACCCAGTACTTC. Protein: CASSQGETQYF.

The CDR3 DNA reads TGTGCCAGCAGCCCCTCAACTGCCTACGAGCAGTACTTC. It yields the protein CASSPSTAYEQYF. The chain couples TRBV13 to TRBJ2-7; no reliable D call. The CDR3 has 13 amino acids. CDR1 is PRHDT, CDR2 FYEKMQ, per germline (reference sequence). V lost 5 bases to trimming and J lost 2 bases, with 10 bases between them.

This rearrangement joins TRBV15 to TRBJ1-5; TRBD1 matches at 9 bases. Germline V gene sequence: CDR1 LNHNV, CDR2 YYDKDF (reference sequence). The CDR3 sequence is 14 residues long. V dropped 5 bases and J dropped 7; count of bases not matched to a gene: 6. The CDR3 spells CATSQQGAGQPQHF. In nucleotides, the CDR3 is TGTGCCACCAGCCAACAGGGGGCAGGACAGCCCCAGCATTTT.

V usage is TRBV30 and J usage is TRBJ2-3; 9 bases match TRBD2. CDR1 GTSNPN and CDR2 SVGIG come from the germline V gene (reference sequence). J gave up 2 bases and V 4 bases, and 7 bases lay outside the gene matches. CDR3 length: 15 residues. The CDR3 sequence is CAWNIGGGATDTQYF. CDR3 coding DNA: TGTGCCTGGAACATTGGCGGGGGGGCCACAGATACGCAGTATTTT.

The chain employs TRBV30 and TRBJ1-4; 8 bases map to TRBD1. V was pared by 1 base and J by 0 bases, with 4 bases of the junction left unmatched. CDR1 GTSNPN and CDR2 SVGIG come from the germline V gene (reference sequence). The CDR3 is made up of 16 amino acids. The DNA of the CDR3 is TGTGCCTGGAGTGCCCGACAGGGGTCAACTAATGAAAAACTGTTTTTT. Protein: CAWSARQGSTNEKLFF.

This clone appeared once. The same CDR3 arises from other DNA sequences in this sample as well. V and J are TRBV19 and TRBJ1-5; D unclear. There are 15 residues in the CDR3. With 6 bases removed from V and 0 bases from J, the gap between germline ends came to 12 bases. Germline V gene lookup returns CDR1 LNHDA and CDR2 SQIVND (reference sequence). The CDR3 coding sequence is TGTGCCAGTAGCCTAACAGAATATAGCAATCAGCCCCAGCATTTT. Encoded protein: CASSLTEYSNQPQHF.

The rearrangement uses TRBV9 and TRBJ2-7; D may correspond to TRBD1 or TRBD2 (6 bases each). Germline V gene lookup returns CDR1 SGDLS and CDR2 YYNGEE. The CDR3 runs to 15 residues. With 3 bases removed from V and 0 bases from J, the gap between germline ends came to 13 bases. CDR3 sequence reads: CASSERGDHSYEQYF. The CDR3 bases are TGTGCCAGCAGCGAGAGGGGGGACCACTCCTACGAGCAGTACTTC.

The chain recombines TRBV2 with TRBJ2-7, with 7 bases that match TRBD2. Germline V CDR1 and CDR2: SNHLY, FYNNEI. Germline trimming cut 5 bases from V and 5 bases from J; bases unmatched to any gene: 6. The CDR3 has 13 amino acids. As DNA, the CDR3 is TGTGCCAGCAGTCCAGCGGGGTCCCACGAGCAGTACTTC. The encoded protein is CASSPAGSHEQYF.

The chain links TRBV10-1 to TRBJ2-4; D not resolved. The CDR3 runs 13 residues. From germline, CDR1 is WNHNN and CDR2 SYGVQD (reference sequence). Trimming removed 0 bases at V and 8 bases at J, with 8 bases between. DNA for the CDR3: TGCGCCAGCAGTGAGTCAAGGGCGGACATTCAGTACTTC. Protein product: CASSESRADIQYF.

The J gene is TRBJ2-1, the V gene TRBV11-2; 9 bases are shared with TRBD2. Germline V gives CDR1 SGHAT, CDR2 FQNNGV. This CDR3 region has 17 residues. Trimming cost V 3 bases and J 8 bases; bases outside gene matches: 14. This chain's CDR3 is CASSFFRLAGPGDEQFF. The CDR3 DNA follows: TGTGCCAGCAGCTTCTTTAGGCTAGCGGGACCAGGCGATGAGCAGTTCTTC.

The CDR3 loop is CASSWDLFTDTQYF. The DNA for the CDR3 is TGTGCCAGCAGCTGGGACTTGTTCACAGATACGCAGTATTTT. The chain combines TRBV7-8 with TRBJ2-3; possibly TRBD2 for D (6 bases). V was clipped by 4 bases and J by 2 bases, with 10 bases between them. Looked up from germline, CDR1 is SGHVS and CDR2 is FQNEAQ. The CDR3 contains 14 residues.

The chain couples TRBV27 to TRBJ2-3; D gene uncertain. The V end lost 0 bases, the J end lost 6 bases, and 7 bases lay between the germline ends. The CDR3 runs to 13 residues. Germline V lookup: CDR1 MNHEY, CDR2 SMNVEV (reference sequence). The CDR3 DNA sequence: TGTGCCAGCAGTTTATCTCTAATTGATACGCAGTATTTT. This translates into CASSLSLIDTQYF.

The chain recombines TRBV27 with TRBJ2-7, with TRBD1 identical over 10 bases. V dropped 2 bases and J dropped 3; count of bases not matched to a gene: 16. The CDR3 sequence is 19 residues long. The germline V gene has CDR1 MNHEY and CDR2 SMNVEV (reference sequence). The CDR3 nucleotides read TGTGCCAGCAGTTTAAGGGACCTGAGGGGGACAGGGGACGTCTACGAGCAGTACTTC. Encoded protein: CASSLRDLRGTGDVYEQYF.

The gene calls are TRBV2 and TRBJ2-7; 9 bases fit TRBD1. Trimming at V came to 5 bases and at J to 3 bases, leaving 8 bases not matched to a gene. Germline CDR1 is SNHLY and CDR2 is FYNNEI. The CDR3 has 15 amino acids. The CDR3 DNA is TGTGCCAGCAGTCGGAGTGTGGGACAGGGCTACGAGCAGTACTTC. Residues: CASSRSVGQGYEQYF.

Comment on this clone: Different DNA sequences within this sample yield the same CDR3. The gene calls are TRBV27 and TRBJ2-7, with D perhaps TRBD2 (6 bases). Trimming pared 2 bases from V and 1 base from J, leaving 6 bases between. Germline assignment: CDR1 MNHEY and CDR2 SMNVEV (reference sequence). The CDR3 has 13 amino acids. In DNA, the CDR3 is TGTGCCAGCAGTTTAGCGGGGTCCTACGAGCAGTACTTC. This sequence encodes CASSLAGSYEQYF.

The rearrangement uses TRBV11-2 and TRBJ1-2, with a weak D call TRBD1 (6 bases). The CDR3 loop spans 15 amino acids. V was shortened by 5 bases and J by 1 base, with 14 bases between the two germline ends. Germline-derived CDR1 and CDR2 are SGHAT and FQNNGV. The chain's CDR3 is CASSAAGQDNYGYTF. In DNA, the CDR3 is TGTGCCAGCAGCGCGGCGGGACAAGATAACTATGGCTACACCTTC.

The CDR3 is CASSQVWREGETQYF. CDR3 DNA sequence: TGCGCCAGCAGCCAAGTCTGGCGGGAGGGGGAGACCCAGTACTTC. This rearrangement joins TRBV4-3 to TRBJ2-5; 9 nucleotides agree with TRBD2. Trimming removed 1 base from V and 5 bases from J; junction bases left unmatched: 5. The CDR3 consists of 15 residues. Germline CDR1 LGHNA, CDR2 YSLEER.

The genes are TRBV9 and TRBJ2-1; 7 bases map to TRBD2. The CDR3 runs to 17 residues. Germline CDR1 is SGDLS and CDR2 is YYNGEE. The V segment lost 0 bases and the J segment 3 bases; nucleotides outside the gene matches: 9. This CDR3 reads CASSVDPSGGNYNEQFF. The CDR3 DNA sequence: TGTGCCAGCAGCGTAGATCCCTCCGGGGGGAACTACAATGAGCAGTTCTTC.

This clone appeared once. The chain employs TRBV5-1 and TRBJ2-1; 8 bases are shared with TRBD1. Trimming removed 4 bases from V and 6 bases from J; junction bases left unmatched: 12. There are 16 residues in the CDR3. In germline, CDR1 is SGHRS, CDR2 YFSETQ. CDR3 sequence (DNA): TGCGCCAGCAGCAACATGCCGGGACAGGAGGGCAATGAGCAGTTCTTC. This codes for CASSNMPGQEGNEQFF.

The genes are TRBV5-6 and TRBJ2-1; D ambiguous. Per germline, CDR1 SGHDT and CDR2 YYEEEE. V was trimmed by 4 bases and J by 3 bases, leaving 5 bases between them. This CDR3 contains 12 residues. The CDR3 DNA follows: TGTGCCAGCAGCCCGAGCTACAATGAGCAGTTCTTC. Protein: CASSPSYNEQFF.

The chain has TRBV27 and TRBJ2-7; possibly TRBD2 for D (6 bases). The CDR3 length is 12 residues. Trimming cost V 6 bases and J 7 bases, with 13 bases left between them. The germline CDR1 and CDR2 sequences are MNHEY and SMNVEV (reference sequence). CDR3 DNA sequence: TGTGCCAGCAGAGGTGGAGGGGCAGAGCAGTACTTC. Its translation: CASRGGGAEQYF.

The chain is built from TRBV5-1 and TRBJ1-1; 11 bases are a match to TRBD1. The CDR3 sequence is 16 residues long. Trimming at V came to 4 bases and at J to 1 base, leaving 6 bases not matched to a gene. Per the germline V gene, CDR1 is SGHRS and CDR2 is YFSETQ. CDR3 DNA: TGCGCCAGCAGCGCGGGGACAGGGGGTACGAACACTGAAGCTTTCTTT. Protein sequence: CASSAGTGGTNTEAFF.

The chain carries TRBV30 and TRBJ2-1; tentatively, D is TRBD1 (6 bases). Germline V gene data show CDR1 as GTSNPN and CDR2 as SVGIG (reference sequence). V was pared by 3 bases and J by 5 bases, with 11 bases between. The CDR3 runs to 13 residues. The CDR3 DNA reads TGTGCCTGGAGCCGAGGGACAAACAATGAGCAGTTCTTC. It translates to CAWSRGTNNEQFF.

The chain has TRBV5-6 and TRBJ2-7; 10 positions match TRBD2. CDR3 size: 15 residues. Unmatched junction bases numbered 8, after V lost 5 bases and J lost 3 bases. Per germline, CDR1 SGHDT and CDR2 YYEEEE. DNA for the CDR3: TGTGCCAGCAGTGAGGGGACTAGCGCCTTCTACGAGCAGTACTTC. Amino acid sequence: CASSEGTSAFYEQYF. The full variable domain, rest sourced from reference TRBV5-6 and TRBJ2-7, is DAGVTQSPTHLIKTRGQQVTLRCSPKSGHDTVSWYQQALGQGPQFIFQYYEEEERQRGNFPDRFSGHQFPNYSSELNVNALLLGDSALYLCASSEGTSAFYEQYFGPGTRLTVT.

As for this clone: This specimen includes other DNA sequences encoding the same CDR3. CDR3 nucleotides: TGCGCCAGCAGCTTGGCACCGGGGGGAGCCTACGAGCAGTACTTC. Encoded protein: CASSLAPGGAYEQYF. The rearrangement joins TRBV5-1 to TRBJ2-7, with 7 bases lining up with TRBD2. The CDR3 has 15 residues. J was trimmed by 2 bases and V by 0 bases; bases with no gene match: 5. Germline assignment: CDR1 SGHRS and CDR2 YFSETQ.

The chain is built from TRBV7-9 and TRBJ2-2, with 10 bases that match TRBD2. Germline trimming cut 0 bases from V and 5 bases from J; bases unmatched to any gene: 6. The CDR3 runs to 17 residues. CDR1 and CDR2 from the germline V gene are SEHNR and FQNEAQ (reference sequence). CDR3 amino acids: CASSLAASGRETGELFF. In nucleotides, the CDR3 is TGTGCCAGCAGCTTAGCCGCTAGCGGGAGAGAAACCGGGGAGCTGTTTTTT. Full variable domain (outside the CDR3, taken from reference TRBV7-9 and TRBJ2-2): DTGVSQNPRHKITKRGQNVTFRCDPISEHNRLYWYRQTLGQGPEFLTYFQNEAQLEKSRLLSDRFSAERPKGSFSTLEIQRTEQGDSAMYLCASSLAASGRETGELFFGEGSRLTVL.

The chain links TRBV7-3 to TRBJ2-1, with D hard to call. The germline V and J ends were trimmed by 2 bases and 9 bases, with 11 bases remaining between them. The CDR3 totals 13 residues. Germline V lookup: CDR1 SGHTA, CDR2 FQGTGA. DNA for the CDR3: TGTGCCAGCAGCTTAGTAAGTTCGGGTGAGCAGTTCTTC. It specifies CASSLVSSGEQFF.